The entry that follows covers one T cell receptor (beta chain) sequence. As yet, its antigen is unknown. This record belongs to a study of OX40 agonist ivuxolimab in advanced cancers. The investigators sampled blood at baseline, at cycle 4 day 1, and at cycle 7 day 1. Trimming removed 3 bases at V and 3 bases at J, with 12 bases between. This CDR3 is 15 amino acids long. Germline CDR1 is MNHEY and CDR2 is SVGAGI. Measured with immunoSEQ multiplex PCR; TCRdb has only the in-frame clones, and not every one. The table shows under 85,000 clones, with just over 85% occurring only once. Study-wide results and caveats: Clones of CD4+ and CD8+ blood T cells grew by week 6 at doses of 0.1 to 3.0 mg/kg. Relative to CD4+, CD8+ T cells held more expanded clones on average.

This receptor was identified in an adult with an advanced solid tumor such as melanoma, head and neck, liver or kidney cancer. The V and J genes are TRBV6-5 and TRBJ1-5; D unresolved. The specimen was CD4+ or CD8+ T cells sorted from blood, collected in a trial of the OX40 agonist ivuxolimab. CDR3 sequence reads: CASSYTGEPNQPQHF. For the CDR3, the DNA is TGTGCCAGCAGTTATACCGGGGAGCCCAATCAGCCCCAGCATTTT.